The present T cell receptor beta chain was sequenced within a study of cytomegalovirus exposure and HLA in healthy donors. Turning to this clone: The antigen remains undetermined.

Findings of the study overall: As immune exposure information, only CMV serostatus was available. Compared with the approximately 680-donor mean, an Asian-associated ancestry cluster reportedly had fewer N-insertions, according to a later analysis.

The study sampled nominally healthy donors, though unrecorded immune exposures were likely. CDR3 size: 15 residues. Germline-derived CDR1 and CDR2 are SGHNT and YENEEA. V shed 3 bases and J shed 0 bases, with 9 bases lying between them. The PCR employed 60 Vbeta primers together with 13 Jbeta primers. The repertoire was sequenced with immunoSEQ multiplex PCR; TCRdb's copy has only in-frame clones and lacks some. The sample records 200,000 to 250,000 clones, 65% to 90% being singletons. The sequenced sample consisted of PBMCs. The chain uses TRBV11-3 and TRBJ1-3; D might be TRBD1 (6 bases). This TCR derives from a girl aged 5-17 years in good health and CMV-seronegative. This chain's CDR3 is CASSFTGNSGNTIYF. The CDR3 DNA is TGTGCCAGCAGCTTTACAGGGAACTCTGGAAACACCATATATTTT.